This TCR beta chain was identified during a study of blood T cell repertoires in COVID-19. About the research overall: Donors in the United States, Italy and Spain gave samples during acute or convalescent COVID-19. The cDNA or gDNA used as material had been derived from T cells, B-cell-depleted T cells, or PBMCs.

Assay: immunoSEQ multiplex PCR; the TCRdb copy retains only in-frame clones and omits some. The table shows some 200,000 clones, with around 90% occurring only once. Germline trimming cut 0 bases from V and 10 bases from J; bases unmatched to any gene: 3. This CDR3 has 13 residues. Germline CDR1 and CDR2: LGHNT and FRNRAP. The origin of this receptor is a man between 60 and 75 years old with active or convalescent COVID-19. The rearrangement joins TRBV12-5 to TRBJ2-1; 7 bases map to TRBD2. The sample taken for sequencing was peripheral blood. This CDR3 reads CASGLVREGEQFF. DNA of the CDR3: TGTGCTAGTGGTTTGGTTAGGGAGGGCGAGCAGTTCTTC.